These 16 T cell receptor beta chains share one sample of origin, sequenced in a study of OX40 agonist ivuxolimab in advanced cancers. Sequencing used immunoSEQ multiplex PCR; TCRdb keeps in-frame clones, though not all of them. The table lists 95,000 to 100,000 clones, around 85% of them singletons, with 1.4% to 1.5% in the top ten. The starting material was CD4+ or CD8+ T cells sorted from blood, obtained in a trial of the OX40 agonist ivuxolimab. The receptors derive from an adult with an advanced solid tumor such as melanoma, head and neck, liver or kidney cancer.

Points on this clone: The sample carries other DNA sequences with the same CDR3. The CDR3 region has the DNA TGCGCCAGCAGCTTAGACAGCTTGAACACTGAAGCTTTCTTT. It codes for CASSLDSLNTEAFF. The chain is built from TRBV5-1 and TRBJ1-1; possible D gene TRBD1, 5 bases. The CDR3 extends over 14 amino acids. V was pared by 2 bases and J by 0 bases, with 8 bases between. Germline values: CDR1 SGHRS, CDR2 YFSETQ.

This clone has only a few counts. V usage is TRBV25-1 and J usage is TRBJ1-1; D uncertain. Trimming took 6 bases from V and 1 from J, leaving 9 bases between them. The germline V gene encodes CDR1 MGHDK and CDR2 SYGVNS. The CDR3 has 13 residues. The CDR3 sequence is CASRVLQNTEAFF. Written as DNA, the CDR3 is TGTGCCAGCAGAGTCCTTCAGAACACTGAAGCTTTCTTT. The variable domain in full, completed from reference TRBV25-1 and TRBJ1-1, reads EADIYQTPRYLVIGTGKKITLECSQTMGHDKMYWYQQDPGMELHLIHYSYGVNSTEKGDLSSESTVSRIRTEHFPLTLESARPSHTSQYLCASRVLQNTEAFFGQGTRLTVV.

The chain is built from TRBV19 and TRBJ2-1; 7 bases are a match to TRBD2. This CDR3 has 13 amino acids. The germline V gene has CDR1 LNHDA and CDR2 SQIVND (reference sequence). Trimming at V came to 7 bases and at J to 5 bases, leaving 5 bases not matched to a gene. The CDR3, as DNA: TGTGCCAGTAAAGGCCTAGCGGACAATGAGCAGTTCTTC. Its translation is CASKGLADNEQFF.

The rearrangement links TRBV11-3 to TRBJ2-2; the D is unclear. With 5 bases removed from V and 9 bases from J, the gap between germline ends came to 10 bases. CDR1 SGHNT and CDR2 YENEEA come from the germline V gene. The length of the CDR3 is 12 residues. CDR3 amino acids: CASSHPYRELFF. CDR3 DNA: TGTGCCAGCAGCCATCCGTACCGGGAGCTGTTTTTT.

The chain joins TRBV30 to TRBJ1-4; D is undetermined. The germline V gene has CDR1 GTSNPN and CDR2 SVGIG (reference sequence). The CDR3 length is 13 residues. As DNA, the CDR3 is TGTGGTATGGGAACCGACCTGGGGGAAAAACTGTTTTTT. It codes for CGMGTDLGEKLFF.

The chain carries TRBV18 and TRBJ2-5; a weak D match, TRBD1 (6 bases). CDR1 is KGHSH and CDR2 is LQKENI in the germline V gene. V was clipped by 3 bases and J by 2 bases, with 16 bases between them. This CDR3 region has 16 residues. The chain's CDR3 is CASSPRGGGPQETQYF. The CDR3 nucleotides read TGTGCCAGCTCACCTCGAGGGGGTGGTCCTCAAGAGACCCAGTACTTC.

V and J are TRBV4-2 and TRBJ1-5; D gene ambiguous. Germline V gene data show CDR1 as LGHNA and CDR2 as YNFKEQ. The CDR3 runs to 15 residues. The V end lost 0 bases, the J end lost 7 bases, and 13 bases lay between the germline ends. This chain's CDR3 is CASSQERGIGQPQHF. The CDR3, as DNA: TGTGCCAGCAGCCAAGAACGGGGTATTGGCCAGCCCCAGCATTTT.

In this sample, this clone turned up once. The rearrangement joins TRBV5-1 to TRBJ2-7, with 8 bases lining up with TRBD1. This CDR3 contains 13 residues. Germline values: CDR1 SGHRS, CDR2 YFSETQ. V shed 8 bases and J 4 bases; nucleotides not matched to a gene: 8. The CDR3 DNA reads TGCGCCAGGTCCCGGGACAGGTCGTACGAGCAGTACTTC. It translates to CARSRDRSYEQYF.

The rearrangement links TRBV5-1 to TRBJ2-3; TRBD2 matches at 8 bases. Germline V gene lookup returns CDR1 SGHRS and CDR2 YFSETQ. V shed 1 base and J 1 base; nucleotides not matched to a gene: 5. The CDR3 covers 16 residues. The chain's CDR3 is CASSLNRGGGTDTQYF. The CDR3 DNA reads TGCGCCAGCAGCTTGAATCGGGGGGGTGGCACAGATACGCAGTATTTT.

DNA of the CDR3: TGTGCCAGCAGCTTAGAGAGGTACAATGAGCAGTTCTTC. Protein sequence: CASSLERYNEQFF. The chain has TRBV11-3 and TRBJ2-1; D is ambiguous. Germline CDR1 is SGHNT and CDR2 is YENEEA. CDR3 size: 13 residues. Trimming cost V 0 bases and J 4 bases, with 4 bases left between them.

The chain employs TRBV7-8 and TRBJ1-1, with 7 bases identical to TRBD1. This CDR3 region has 12 residues. Per germline, CDR1 SGHVS and CDR2 FQNEAQ. V lost 5 bases and J lost 12; bases outside the gene matches: 9. The DNA of the CDR3 is TGTGCCAGCAGCCTGGCGACAGGGTTTCCTTTCTTT. Translating gives CASSLATGFPFF.

A note on this clone: A junction end diverges from the germline sequence, so it may reflect a read error. This chain connects TRBV2 to TRBJ2-5, with D unclear. CDR1 is SNHLY and CDR2 is FYNNEI in the germline V gene. The CDR3 contains 13 residues. The CDR3 here is CASSEIYQQTQYF. The CDR3 DNA is TGTGCCAGCAGTGAAATATACCAACAGACCCAGTACTTC.

The genes are TRBV7-6 and TRBJ1-1; D remains ambiguous. Germline V lookup: CDR1 SGHVS, CDR2 FNYEAQ. V was pared by 5 bases and J by 2 bases, with 18 bases between. The CDR3 consists of 16 residues. CDR3 sequence (DNA): TGTGCCAGCAGCCTTCTCGGGCCACTCTCCAACACTGAAGCTTTCTTT. Encoded protein: CASSLLGPLSNTEAFF.

A note on this clone: The junction departs from the called germline gene at one end, perhaps through a read error. The chain couples TRBV7-3 to TRBJ2-1; the match to TRBD2 covers 7 bases. Germline CDR1 and CDR2: SGHTA and FQGTGA. CDR3 size: 14 residues. Here the CDR3 DNA reads TGCCGGCGAGCGGGGAGCACCCTATTCAATGAGCAGTTCTTC. This translates into CRRAGSTLFNEQFF. The whole variable domain, filled in from reference TRBV7-3 and TRBJ2-1, reads GAGVSQTPSNKVTEKGKYVELRCDPISGHTALYWYRQSLGQGPEFLIYFQGTGAADDSGLPNDRFFAVRPEGSVSTLKIQRTERGDSAVYLCRRAGSTLFNEQFFGPGTRLTVL.

CDR3 sequence reads: CASRWVRDTEAFF. The CDR3 DNA follows: TGTGCCAGCAGGTGGGTGAGGGACACTGAAGCTTTCTTT. The chain is built from TRBV6-6 and TRBJ1-1; D is undetermined. The germline V and J ends were trimmed by 6 bases and 3 bases, with 11 bases remaining between them. CDR3 length: 13 residues. Germline values: CDR1 MNHNY, CDR2 SVGAGI (reference sequence).

The chain employs TRBV30 and TRBJ2-7; TRBD2 might be the D (5 bases). V was pared by 4 bases and J by 4 bases, with 17 bases between. This CDR3 is 14 amino acids long. The germline V gene has CDR1 GTSNPN and CDR2 SVGIG (reference sequence). CDR3 nucleotide sequence: TGTGCCTGGACATTGGGCCGCGGGCCATACGAGCAGTACTTC. Residues: CAWTLGRGPYEQYF. Full variable domain (rest looked up from reference TRBV30 and TRBJ2-7): SQTIHQWPATLVQPVGSPLSLECTVEGTSNPNLYWYRQAAGRGLQLLFYSVGIGQISSEVPQNLSASRPQDRQFILSSKKLLLSDSGFYLCAWTLGRGPYEQYFGPGTRLTVT.